The source of this TCR beta chain is a study of blood T cell repertoires in COVID-19. Study details: Samples came from the United States, Italy and Spain, spanning acute and convalescent COVID-19.

Measured with immunoSEQ multiplex PCR; TCRdb has only the in-frame clones, and not every one. The sample holds over 200,000 clones, more than 75% seen once. Germline V gene sequence: CDR1 SGHTA, CDR2 FQGNSA. CDR3 size: 15 residues. V dropped 5 bases and J dropped 12; count of bases not matched to a gene: 10. The table lists this clone with a few counts. The chain joins TRBV7-2 to TRBJ1-6, with 10 bases identical to TRBD1. The material sequenced was peripheral blood. This TCR came from a man aged 35-49 years who had recovered from COVID-19. The CDR3 is CASSPPGQGFGPLHF. The CDR3 nucleotides are TGTGCCAGCAGCCCACCGGGACAGGGGTTCGGACCCCTCCACTTT.